Sequencing of this TCR beta chain was carried out in a study of spatial heterogeneity in lung cancer. Study results and caveats: In blood, ubiquitous expanded tumor TCRs appeared more at resection than follow-up.

A distinct unique molecular identifier was carried by each TCR cDNA molecule. Via MiXCR, TCRdb re-called the 5' RACE reads, giving one row per CDR3 protein. The sample includes over 4,000 distinct CDR3 sequences, roughly a tenth of them seen just once. This clonotype appeared many times. Its specificity is not known. Between the trimmed V and J ends, which lost 3 bases and 5 bases, there was a span of 17 bases. In germline, CDR1 is SQVTM, CDR2 ANQGSEA. The CDR3 consists of 14 residues. Time point noted: sample taken at primary tumor resection. The input material, whole RNA from tumor, nontumor lung or frozen PBMC, was sequenced unsorted.

The sequence came from a male donor with early-stage non-small cell lung cancer. The specimen was PBMCs, collected at surgery. The genes are TRBV29-1 and TRBJ2-7, with D tentatively TRBD2 (7 bases). The CDR3 loop reads CSVEGGPLMDEQYF. CDR3 sequence (DNA): TGCAGCGTTGAGGGGGGGCCCCTCATGGACGAGCAGTACTTC.